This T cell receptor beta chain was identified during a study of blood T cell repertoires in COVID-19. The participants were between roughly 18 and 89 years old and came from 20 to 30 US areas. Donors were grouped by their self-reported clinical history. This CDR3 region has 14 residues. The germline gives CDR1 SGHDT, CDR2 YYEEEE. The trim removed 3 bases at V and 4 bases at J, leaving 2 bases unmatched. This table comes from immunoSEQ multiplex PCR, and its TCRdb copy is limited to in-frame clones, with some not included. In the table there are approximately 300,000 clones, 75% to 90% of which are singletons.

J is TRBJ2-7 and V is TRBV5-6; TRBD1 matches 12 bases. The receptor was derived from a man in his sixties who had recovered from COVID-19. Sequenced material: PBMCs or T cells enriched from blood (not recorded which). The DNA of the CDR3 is TGTGCCAGCAGCTGGGGACAGGGGGCGTACGAGCAGTACTTC. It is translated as CASSWGQGAYEQYF.